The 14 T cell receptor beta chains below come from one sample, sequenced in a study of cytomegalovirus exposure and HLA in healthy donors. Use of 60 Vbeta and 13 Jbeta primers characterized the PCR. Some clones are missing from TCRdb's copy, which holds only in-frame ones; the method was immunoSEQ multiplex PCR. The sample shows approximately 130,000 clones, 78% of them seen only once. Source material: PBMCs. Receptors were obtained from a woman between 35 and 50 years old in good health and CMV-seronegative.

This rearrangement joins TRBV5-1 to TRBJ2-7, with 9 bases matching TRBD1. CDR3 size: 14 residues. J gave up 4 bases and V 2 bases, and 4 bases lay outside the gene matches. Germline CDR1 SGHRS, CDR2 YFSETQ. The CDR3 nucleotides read TGCGCCAGCAGCTTAACAGGGGGCACTTACGAGCAGTACTTC. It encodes CASSLTGGTYEQYF.

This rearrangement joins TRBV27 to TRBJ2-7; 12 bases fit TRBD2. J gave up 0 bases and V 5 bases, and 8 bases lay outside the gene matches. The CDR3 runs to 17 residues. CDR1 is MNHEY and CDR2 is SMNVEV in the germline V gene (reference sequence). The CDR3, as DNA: TGTGCCAGCAGTCACTTTTCGGGACTAGCGGGCTCCTACGAGCAGTACTTC. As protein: CASSHFSGLAGSYEQYF.

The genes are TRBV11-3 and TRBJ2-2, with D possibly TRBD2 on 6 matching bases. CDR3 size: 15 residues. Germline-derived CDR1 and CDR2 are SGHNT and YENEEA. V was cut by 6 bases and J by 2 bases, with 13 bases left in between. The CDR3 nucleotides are TGTGCCAGCAGTAGGGGAGGAGCCAACACCGGGGAGCTGTTTTTT. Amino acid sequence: CASSRGGANTGELFF.

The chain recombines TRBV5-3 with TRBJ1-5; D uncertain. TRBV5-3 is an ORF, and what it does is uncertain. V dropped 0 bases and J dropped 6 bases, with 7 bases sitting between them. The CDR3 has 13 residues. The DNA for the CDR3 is TGTGCCAGAAGCTTGGCCCCGTTTCAGCCCCAGCATTTT. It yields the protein CARSLAPFQPQHF.

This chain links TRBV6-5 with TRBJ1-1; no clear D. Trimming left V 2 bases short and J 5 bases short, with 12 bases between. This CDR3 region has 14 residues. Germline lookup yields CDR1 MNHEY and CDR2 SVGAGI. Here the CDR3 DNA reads TGTGCCAGCAGTTACGTCGCGGGTGGGACTGAAGCTTTCTTT. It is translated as CASSYVAGGTEAFF.

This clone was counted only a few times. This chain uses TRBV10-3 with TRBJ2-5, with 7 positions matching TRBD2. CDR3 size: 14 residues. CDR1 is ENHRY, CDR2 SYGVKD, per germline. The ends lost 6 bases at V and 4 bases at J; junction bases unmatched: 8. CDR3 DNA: TGTGCCATCAGGGGACGGGAGGAGGCAGAGACCCAGTACTTC. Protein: CAIRGREEAETQYF.

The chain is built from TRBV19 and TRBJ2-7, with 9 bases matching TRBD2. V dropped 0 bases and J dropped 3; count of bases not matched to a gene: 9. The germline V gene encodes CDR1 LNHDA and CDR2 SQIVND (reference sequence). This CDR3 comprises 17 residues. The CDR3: CASSIEISSGVSYEQYF. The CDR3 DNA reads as TGTGCCAGTAGTATAGAGATATCTAGCGGGGTTAGCTACGAGCAGTACTTC.

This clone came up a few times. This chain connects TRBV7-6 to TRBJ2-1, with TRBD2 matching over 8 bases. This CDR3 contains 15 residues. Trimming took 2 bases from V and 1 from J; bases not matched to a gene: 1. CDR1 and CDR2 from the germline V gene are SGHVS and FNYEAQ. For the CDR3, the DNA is TGTGCCAGCAGCTTACGGGGGGGTTCCTACAATGAGCAGTTCTTC. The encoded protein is CASSLRGGSYNEQFF. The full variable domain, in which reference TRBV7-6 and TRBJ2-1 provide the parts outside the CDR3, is GAGVSQSPRYKVTKRGQDVALRCDPISGHVSLYWYRQALGQGPEFLTYFNYEAQQDKSGLPNDRFSAERPEGSISTLTIQRTEQRDSAMYRCASSLRGGSYNEQFFGPGTRLTVL.

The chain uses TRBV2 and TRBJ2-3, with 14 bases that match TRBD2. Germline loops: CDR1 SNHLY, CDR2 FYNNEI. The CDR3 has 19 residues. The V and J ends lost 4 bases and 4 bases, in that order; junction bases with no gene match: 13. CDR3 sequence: CASSATFMTSGRVSDTQYF. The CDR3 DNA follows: TGTGCCAGCAGTGCTACCTTCATGACTAGCGGGAGGGTCTCAGATACGCAGTATTTT.

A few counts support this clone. The DNA for the CDR3 is TGTGCCAGCAGCTCGGGACAGGGGAAAAACATTCAGTACTTC. Protein sequence: CASSSGQGKNIQYF. V is TRBV7-9 and J is TRBJ2-4; 10 bases align to TRBD1. Germline loops: CDR1 SEHNR, CDR2 FQNEAQ (reference sequence). This CDR3 has 14 amino acids. V shed 4 bases, J shed 4 bases, and the junction held 1 base outside the gene matches.

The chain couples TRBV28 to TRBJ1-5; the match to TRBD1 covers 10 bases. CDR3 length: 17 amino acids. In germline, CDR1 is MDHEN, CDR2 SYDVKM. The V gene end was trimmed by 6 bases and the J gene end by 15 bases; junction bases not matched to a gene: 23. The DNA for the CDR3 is TGTGCCAGCAGCCTCTTCAGATTGAGACAGGGGGCGGGAAGGAGGCATTTT. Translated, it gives CASSLFRLRQGAGRRHF.

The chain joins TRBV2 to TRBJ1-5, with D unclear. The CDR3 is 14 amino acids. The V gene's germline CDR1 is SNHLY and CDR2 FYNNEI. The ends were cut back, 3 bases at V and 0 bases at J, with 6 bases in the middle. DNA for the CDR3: TGTGCCAGCAGTGACAGTTCTAGCAATCAGCCCCAGCATTTT. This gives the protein CASSDSSSNQPQHF.

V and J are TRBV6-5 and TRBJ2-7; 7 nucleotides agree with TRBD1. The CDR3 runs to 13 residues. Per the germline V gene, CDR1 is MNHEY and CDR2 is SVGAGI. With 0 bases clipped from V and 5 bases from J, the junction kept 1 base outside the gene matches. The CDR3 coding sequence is TGTGCCAGCAGTTACTCAGACAGGGACGAGCAGTACTTC. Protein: CASSYSDRDEQYF.

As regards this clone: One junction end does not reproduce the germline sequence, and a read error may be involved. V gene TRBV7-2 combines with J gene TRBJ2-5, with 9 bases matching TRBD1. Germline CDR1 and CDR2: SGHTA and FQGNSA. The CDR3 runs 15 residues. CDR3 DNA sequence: TGTGCCAGCAGCATAGCCACAGGGGGCAGGGAGACCCAGTACTTC. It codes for CASSIATGGRETQYF. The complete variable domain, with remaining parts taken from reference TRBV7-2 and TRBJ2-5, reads GAGVSQSPSNKVTEKGKDVELRCDPISGHTALYWYRQSLGQGLEFLIYFQGNSAPDKSGLPSDRFSAERTGGSVSTLTIQRTQQEDSAVYLCASSIATGGRETQYFGPGTRLLVL.